The 17 T cell receptor beta chains presented below share a single source sample, sequenced in a study of cytomegalovirus exposure and HLA in healthy donors. The PCR ran on 60 Vbeta and 13 Jbeta primers. Sequenced by immunoSEQ multiplex PCR; TCRdb stores in-frame clones only, minus some. The sample carries 220,000 or so clones, around 75% recorded once. Sequenced material: PBMCs. These receptors all come from a woman in her twenties or thirties in good health and CMV-seronegative.

The V call is TRBV5-5, the J call TRBJ2-2, with 11 bases matching TRBD2. This CDR3 contains 16 residues. V lost 2 bases to trimming and J lost 1 base; unmatched junction nucleotides: 1. Germline CDR1 SGHKS, CDR2 YYEKEE (reference sequence). This chain's CDR3 is CASSFLAGGNTGELFF. The CDR3 DNA follows: TGTGCCAGCAGCTTCCTAGCGGGGGGGAACACCGGGGAGCTGTTTTTT.

The chain uses TRBV6-5 and TRBJ1-2, with D maybe TRBD1 (6 bases). V was cut by 0 bases and J by 11 bases, with 19 bases left in between. In germline, CDR1 is MNHEY, CDR2 SVGAGI. This CDR3 is built from 15 residues. The DNA of the CDR3 is TGTGCCAGCAGTTACTCGACGGCAGGGGTGGGGGTTTACACCTTC. Translation: CASSYSTAGVGVYTF.

The chain combines TRBV10-2 with TRBJ2-7; D perhaps matches TRBD2 (6 bases). The CDR3 sequence is 14 residues long. Per germline, CDR1 WSHSY and CDR2 SAAADI. V lost 4 bases and J lost 2, with 12 bases in between. The CDR3 protein is CASSVLGGPYEQYF. CDR3 bases: TGCGCCAGCAGTGTTCTGGGGGGTCCCTACGAGCAGTACTTC.

The V call is TRBV5-4, the J call TRBJ1-1; D unresolved. The CDR3 has 13 residues. CDR1 SGHNT and CDR2 YYREEE come from the germline V gene (reference sequence). V lost 0 bases and J lost 1, with 4 bases in between. CDR3 sequence: CASSLGGNTEAFF. Here the CDR3 DNA reads TGTGCCAGCAGCTTGGGAGGGAACACTGAAGCTTTCTTT.

The rearrangement joins TRBV28 to TRBJ2-7, with TRBD2 matching 11 bases. The CDR3 is made up of 17 amino acids. Germline V gene lookup returns CDR1 MDHEN and CDR2 SYDVKM. Germline trimming cut 5 bases from V and 1 base from J; bases unmatched to any gene: 10. CDR3 bases: TGTGCCAGCAGTCCTTTCCCGGGACTAGCGGTATCCTACGAGCAGTACTTC. It specifies CASSPFPGLAVSYEQYF.

The table lists this clone with a few counts. The CDR3 loop reads CASSEVDSAYNEQFF. In DNA form, the CDR3 reads TGTGCCAGCAGTGAGGTGGACAGCGCCTACAATGAGCAGTTCTTC. J is TRBJ2-1 and V is TRBV2; a weak D match, TRBD1 (6 bases). From germline, CDR1 is SNHLY and CDR2 FYNNEI. This CDR3 spans 15 amino acids. Deletions cut 3 bases from V and 2 bases from J, with 11 bases between.

The sample holds a few counts of this clone. The chain links TRBV4-2 to TRBJ2-6; D is ambiguous. CDR3 length: 15 residues. The ends were cut back, 0 bases at V and 0 bases at J, with 3 bases in the middle. Germline CDR1 LGHNA, CDR2 YNFKEQ. CDR3 amino acids: CASSQEHSGANVLTF. For the CDR3, the DNA is TGTGCCAGCAGCCAAGAACACTCTGGGGCCAACGTCCTGACTTTC.

The table lists this clone with a few counts. The rearrangement links TRBV11-3 to TRBJ1-1; 7 bases map to TRBD1. The J segment lost 3 bases and the V segment lost 5 bases, leaving 6 bases of the junction unmatched. The CDR3 is 14 amino acids. Germline V lookup: CDR1 SGHNT, CDR2 YENEEA. The CDR3 sequence: CASSPGGLYTEAFF. CDR3 in DNA: TGTGCCAGCAGCCCAGGGGGGTTGTACACTGAAGCTTTCTTT.

Points on this clone: Other DNA variants within this sample encode the same CDR3. J is TRBJ1-1 and V is TRBV18, with a tentative D call TRBD1 (5 bases). CDR1 and CDR2 (germline): KGHSH, LQKENI. V was pared by 2 bases and J by 10 bases, with 8 bases between. This CDR3 comprises 11 residues. This CDR3 reads CASSPEGVAFF. As DNA, the CDR3 is TGTGCCAGCTCACCAGAAGGGGTAGCTTTCTTT.

The chain couples TRBV23-1 to TRBJ2-7; 8 nucleotides agree with TRBD1. TRBV23-1 is given ORF status, its function remaining uncertain. The CDR3 sequence is 17 residues long. The V segment lost 4 bases and the J segment 3 bases; nucleotides outside the gene matches: 14. The CDR3 protein is CASSLTCGAGGGYEQYF. CDR3 in DNA: TGCGCCAGCAGTCTAACCTGCGGAGCAGGGGGCGGCTACGAGCAGTACTTC.

The chain uses TRBV4-1 and TRBJ2-1; 7 nucleotides agree with TRBD2. CDR1 is MGHRA and CDR2 is YSYEKL in the germline V gene. The trim removed 3 bases at V and 2 bases at J, leaving 10 bases unmatched. The CDR3 totals 17 residues. The CDR3 nucleotides are TGCGCCAGCAGCCACCTCTGGCGGGAGAGGCCCTACAATGAGCAGTTCTTC. The encoded protein is CASSHLWRERPYNEQFF.

The chain uses TRBV29-1 and TRBJ2-1; TRBD2 matches 13 bases. The CDR3 is made up of 16 amino acids. The V and J ends lost 3 bases and 9 bases, in that order; junction bases with no gene match: 11. Germline CDR1 reads SQVTM; CDR2 reads ANQGSEA. The CDR3 DNA sequence: TGCAGCGTTGAGCAACAGGGGACTAGCGGGATCGGTGAGCAGTTCTTC. Its protein product is CSVEQQGTSGIGEQFF.

This chain uses TRBV5-1 with TRBJ2-4; 8 bases map to TRBD2. CDR1 and CDR2 from the germline V gene are SGHRS and YFSETQ. This CDR3 spans 19 amino acids. V was clipped by 6 bases and J by 1 base; unmatched bases: 18. The DNA of the CDR3 is TGCGCCAGCAACTTAAATACCGGGACTAGTCTTGTTGCCAAAAACATTCAGTACTTC. It encodes CASNLNTGTSLVAKNIQYF.

This chain uses TRBV5-6 with TRBJ1-4; D remains ambiguous. Trimming left V 3 bases short and J 3 bases short, with 9 bases between. Germline CDR1 is SGHDT and CDR2 is YYEEEE. The CDR3 length is 14 residues. The CDR3 bases are TGTGCCAGCAGCTACGGTTCGGCTAATGAAAAACTGTTTTTT. It yields the protein CASSYGSANEKLFF. The whole variable domain, filled in from reference TRBV5-6 and TRBJ1-4, reads DAGVTQSPTHLIKTRGQQVTLRCSPKSGHDTVSWYQQALGQGPQFIFQYYEEEERQRGNFPDRFSGHQFPNYSSELNVNALLLGDSALYLCASSYGSANEKLFFGSGTQLSVL.

The J gene is TRBJ2-3, the V gene TRBV9; 7 bases map to TRBD2. The CDR3 runs to 14 residues. CDR1 is SGDLS and CDR2 is YYNGEE in the germline V gene. The trim removed 2 bases at V and 2 bases at J, leaving 2 bases unmatched. CDR3 in DNA: TGTGCCAGCAGCGTGGGGGGGGACACAGATACGCAGTATTTT. The encoded protein is CASSVGGDTDTQYF. The whole variable domain, remainder taken from reference TRBV9 and TRBJ2-3, is DSGVTQTPKHLITATGQRVTLRCSPRSGDLSVYWYQQSLDQGLQFLIQYYNGEERAKGNILERFSAQQFPDLHSELNLSSLELGDSALYFCASSVGGDTDTQYFGPGTRLTVL.

The CDR3 coding sequence is TGTGCCTGGAGTAGGCAGCGGGAAGATACGCAGTATTTT. It encodes CAWSRQREDTQYF. The chain carries TRBV30 and TRBJ2-3; 7 bases are shared with TRBD2. The CDR3 sequence is 13 residues long. Germline V gene sequence: CDR1 GTSNPN, CDR2 SVGIG (reference sequence). Trimming cost V 2 bases and J 5 bases; bases outside gene matches: 4.

This clone has more than one count but fewer than ten. The V and J genes are TRBV6-5 and TRBJ2-7; 10 bases align to TRBD1. This CDR3 is 15 amino acids long. J was trimmed by 3 bases and V by 3 bases; bases with no gene match: 5. Germline V gene lookup returns CDR1 MNHEY and CDR2 SVGAGI. The DNA of the CDR3 is TGTGCCAGCAGTTATACAAGGACAGGGGGCTACGAGCAGTACTTC. It is translated as CASSYTRTGGYEQYF.